The 19 T cell receptor beta chains given below trace back to one sample, sequenced in a study of T cell responses to AZD1222 COVID-19 vaccine. Some clones are missing from TCRdb's copy, which holds only in-frame ones; the method was immunoSEQ multiplex PCR. The sample has about 120,000 clones; about nine tenths are singletons. The sequencing here drew on peripheral blood, taken 28 days after the second AZD1222 dose. The receptors originated from an adult who received the AZD1222 COVID-19 vaccine.

The chain has TRBV4-3 and TRBJ2-6; D perhaps matches TRBD2 (6 bases). Trimming took off 4 bases at V and 1 base at J, with 14 bases between the two ends. Per germline, CDR1 LGHNA and CDR2 YSLEER. The length of the CDR3 is 17 residues. The CDR3 DNA is TGCGCCAGCAGCCTCACCTTCGGGGGATCTGGGGCCAACGTCCTGACTTTC. Translated, it gives CASSLTFGGSGANVLTF.

The CDR3 DNA follows: TGTGCCAGCAGCCTGCCGGGCCAAGGGGGCTACAATGAGCAGTTCTTC. Amino acids: CASSLPGQGGYNEQFF. The chain carries TRBV4-2 and TRBJ2-1; tentatively, D is TRBD1 (6 bases). Germline V gives CDR1 LGHNA, CDR2 YNFKEQ. Trimming shortened V by 4 bases and J by 3 bases, and 16 bases separated the two germline ends. The CDR3 extends over 16 amino acids.

The chain couples TRBV19 to TRBJ2-1; 9 bases are a match to TRBD1. This CDR3 spans 14 amino acids. The germline gives CDR1 LNHDA, CDR2 SQIVND (reference sequence). V lost 6 bases to trimming and J lost 3 bases; unmatched junction nucleotides: 3. CDR3 DNA: TGTGCCAGTAGGCCGGGACAGGGCTACAATGAGCAGTTCTTC. Translation: CASRPGQGYNEQFF.

The chain joins TRBV4-2 to TRBJ1-6; 7 bases map to TRBD1. V lost 0 bases and J lost 6; bases outside the gene matches: 8. There are 17 residues in the CDR3. Germline V gene sequence: CDR1 LGHNA, CDR2 YNFKEQ. CDR3: CASSQDPGQRGNSPLHF. The CDR3 DNA sequence: TGTGCCAGCAGCCAAGACCCGGGACAGCGGGGTAATTCACCCCTCCACTTT.

The gene calls are TRBV5-1 and TRBJ1-1, with 7 bases that match TRBD1. V lost 1 base and J lost 1; bases outside the gene matches: 7. The V gene's germline CDR1 is SGHRS and CDR2 YFSETQ. This CDR3 region has 16 residues. The CDR3 region has the DNA TGCGCCAGCAGCTTGTTCCAGGGGACAGCGAACACTGAAGCTTTCTTT. Its protein is CASSLFQGTANTEAFF.

As to this clone: One end of the junction is discordant with germline, which a read error may explain. The V gene is TRBV6-4, the J gene TRBJ1-5; 9 nucleotides align to TRBD1. The CDR3 has 17 amino acids. From germline, CDR1 is MRHNA and CDR2 SNTAGT. As DNA, the CDR3 is TGTGCCAGCAGCAGTTCCCACGGGACAGGGTCTTTTCAGGCCCAGCATTTT. Translated, it gives CASSSSHGTGSFQAQHF.

With regard to this clone: Other DNA sequences in the sample encode the same CDR3. The V and J genes are TRBV6-5 and TRBJ1-5, with no clear D. Trimming removed 6 bases at V and 0 bases at J, with 12 bases between. This CDR3 is 15 amino acids long. Looked up from germline, CDR1 is MNHEY and CDR2 is SVGAGI. The CDR3 sequence: CASRPPGSSNQPQHF. As DNA, the CDR3 is TGTGCCAGCAGGCCTCCGGGCTCTAGCAATCAGCCCCAGCATTTT.

This clone was seen just once. The chain joins TRBV7-9 to TRBJ1-1; D uncertain. Germline values: CDR1 SEHNR, CDR2 FQNEAQ (reference sequence). Trimming took 5 bases from V and 0 from J, leaving 10 bases between them. CDR3 length equals 14 residues. Written as DNA, the CDR3 is TGTGCCAGCAGCGTGATAAGCTTGAACACTGAAGCTTTCTTT. It codes for CASSVISLNTEAFF.

V gene TRBV19 combines with J gene TRBJ1-5; TRBD1 is a possible D gene (5 bases). V was clipped by 4 bases and J by 5 bases, with 18 bases between them. This CDR3 contains 16 residues. CDR1 and CDR2 (germline): LNHDA, SQIVND (reference sequence). CDR3 sequence: CASSTSPGEGYQPQHF. The CDR3 nucleotides are TGTGCCAGTAGTACATCTCCGGGCGAGGGGTATCAGCCCCAGCATTTT.

The rearrangement links TRBV4-1 to TRBJ2-1; 10 bases are shared with TRBD2. The CDR3 loop spans 22 amino acids. CDR1 MGHRA and CDR2 YSYEKL come from the germline V gene. The J segment lost 1 base and the V segment lost 3 bases, leaving 21 bases of the junction unmatched. CDR3 in DNA: TGCGCCAGCAGCCATCAATGGCGCGGCGGAGCGGGGGGGCCTAGTTCCTACAATGAGCAGTTCTTC. Its protein is CASSHQWRGGAGGPSSYNEQFF.

This clone was observed a single time. The genes are TRBV6-5 and TRBJ1-3; 8 bases line up with TRBD1. The CDR3 is 14 residues long. Germline trimming cut 2 bases from V and 4 bases from J; bases unmatched to any gene: 1. CDR1 MNHEY and CDR2 SVGAGI come from the germline V gene. CDR3 coding DNA: TGTGCCAGCAGTTACAGGGACAGGGGAAACACCATATATTTT. Its protein is CASSYRDRGNTIYF.

The rearrangement links TRBV7-9 to TRBJ2-1; D gene uncertain. Germline CDR1 reads SEHNR; CDR2 reads FQNEAQ (reference sequence). V lost 2 bases and J lost 5, with 19 bases in between. This CDR3 comprises 17 residues. In nucleotides, the CDR3 is TGTGCCAGCAGCTTATGGCCGGCCCCCGATTCGGACAATGAGCAGTTCTTC. Translating it yields CASSLWPAPDSDNEQFF.

The gene calls are TRBV5-1 and TRBJ1-1; a possible D gene is TRBD1 (5 bases). CDR1 and CDR2 (germline): SGHRS, YFSETQ. The CDR3 sequence is 14 residues long. V was trimmed by 1 base and J by 11 bases, leaving 18 bases between them. The CDR3 DNA is TGCGCCAGCAGCTTGACCCGGGAAAGGGGCACTGCTTTCTTT. This encodes CASSLTRERGTAFF.

This clone was counted once. The V gene is TRBV4-3, the J gene TRBJ1-1; no reliable D call. CDR3 length: 13 amino acids. Germline V gives CDR1 LGHNA, CDR2 YSLEER. The V end lost 0 bases, the J end lost 8 bases, and 10 bases lay between the germline ends. This chain's CDR3 is CASSQDLGSEAFF. The CDR3 nucleotides are TGCGCCAGCAGCCAAGATCTGGGGTCAGAAGCTTTCTTT.

This rearrangement joins TRBV6-9 to TRBJ1-5; D gene unclear. Trimming took off 2 bases at V and 4 bases at J, with 9 bases between the two ends. The germline V gene encodes CDR1 MNHGY and CDR2 SVAAGI. The CDR3 covers 14 residues. The CDR3 sequence is CASSYRVKNQPQHF. The CDR3 coding sequence is TGTGCCAGCAGTTATCGGGTTAAAAATCAGCCCCAGCATTTT.

V gene TRBV18 combines with J gene TRBJ1-5, with D possibly TRBD1 on 5 matching bases. Trimming took 6 bases from V and 3 from J, leaving 12 bases between them. The CDR3 is made up of 14 amino acids. Per the germline V gene, CDR1 is KGHSH and CDR2 is LQKENI. DNA of the CDR3: TGTGCCAGCTCCCGGGACGGACCCAATCAGCCCCAGCATTTT. The encoded protein is CASSRDGPNQPQHF.

The CDR3 spells CATSDFSRVDQPQHF. In DNA, the CDR3 is TGTGCCACCAGTGATTTTTCCAGGGTGGATCAGCCCCAGCATTTT. This rearrangement joins TRBV24-1 to TRBJ1-5; D might be TRBD1 (5 bases). With 1 base removed from V and 5 bases from J, the gap between germline ends came to 11 bases. The germline CDR1 and CDR2 sequences are KGHDR and SFDVKD. This CDR3 has 15 amino acids.

The V gene is TRBV7-9, the J gene TRBJ1-5; D uncertain. This CDR3 has 14 amino acids. Deletions cut 1 base from V and 0 bases from J, with 4 bases between. Germline CDR1 reads SEHNR; CDR2 reads FQNEAQ (reference sequence). Here the CDR3 reads CASSLETSNQPQHF. The CDR3 DNA is TGTGCCAGCAGCTTAGAAACTAGCAATCAGCCCCAGCATTTT. The full variable domain, in which reference TRBV7-9 and TRBJ1-5 provide the parts outside the CDR3, is DTGVSQNPRHKITKRGQNVTFRCDPISEHNRLYWYRQTLGQGPEFLTYFQNEAQLEKSRLLSDRFSAERPKGSFSTLEIQRTEQGDSAMYLCASSLETSNQPQHFGDGTRLSIL.

The chain is built from TRBV18 and TRBJ1-3; possible D gene TRBD1, 5 bases. Per the germline V gene, CDR1 is KGHSH and CDR2 is LQKENI. This CDR3 region has 16 residues. V was clipped by 3 bases and J by 0 bases, with 12 bases between them. In nucleotides, the CDR3 is TGTGCCAGCTCACCCAGACAGCAATCCTCTGGAAACACCATATATTTT. As protein: CASSPRQQSSGNTIYF.